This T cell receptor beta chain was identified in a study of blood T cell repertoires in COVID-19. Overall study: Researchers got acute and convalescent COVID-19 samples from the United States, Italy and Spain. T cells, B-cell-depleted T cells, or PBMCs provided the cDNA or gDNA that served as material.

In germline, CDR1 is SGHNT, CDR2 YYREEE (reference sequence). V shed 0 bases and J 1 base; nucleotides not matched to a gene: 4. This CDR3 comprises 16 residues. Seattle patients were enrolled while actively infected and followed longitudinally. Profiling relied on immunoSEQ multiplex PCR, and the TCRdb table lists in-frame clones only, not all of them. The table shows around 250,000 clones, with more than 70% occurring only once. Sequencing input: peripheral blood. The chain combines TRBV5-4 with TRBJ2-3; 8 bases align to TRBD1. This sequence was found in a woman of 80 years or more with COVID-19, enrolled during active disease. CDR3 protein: CASSLGRGQGTDTQYF. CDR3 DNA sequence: TGTGCCAGCAGCTTGGGCAGGGGGCAGGGCACAGATACGCAGTATTTT.